The 3 T cell receptor beta chains below come from one sample, sequenced in a study of shared clonotypes between healthy human individuals. Libraries were prepared by immunoSEQ multiplex PCR; TCRdb keeps only in-frame clonotypes and omits some of them. The sample contains roughly 2 million clones, 90% to 96% of which appear only once. Sequencing was done on a sample of naive CD4+ T cells sorted from blood. As for subset: CD45RA+ positively selected. The receptors were gathered from a man aged 18 to 29 in good health.

The chain joins TRBV7-2 to TRBJ2-1; D is ambiguous. Trimming stripped 4 bases from V and 0 bases from J, with 10 bases between. In germline, CDR1 is SGHTA, CDR2 FQGNSA. This CDR3 is 15 amino acids long. As DNA, the CDR3 is TGTGCCAGCAGCTCCCCGGCGAGCTCCTACAATGAGCAGTTCTTC. Translation gives CASSSPASSYNEQFF.

On this clone: The sample has other DNA sequences that encode this CDR3 too. The chain is built from TRBV5-1 and TRBJ2-7, with 7 bases fitting TRBD1. The V gene end was trimmed by 0 bases and the J gene end by 7 bases; junction bases not matched to a gene: 7. The germline V gene encodes CDR1 SGHRS and CDR2 YFSETQ. The CDR3 spans 14 residues. CDR3 loop: CASSLAPGQPEQYF. The CDR3 DNA is TGCGCCAGCAGCTTGGCGCCGGGACAGCCGGAGCAGTACTTC.

This chain joins TRBV27 and TRBJ2-7, with D possibly TRBD2 on 5 matching bases. This CDR3 region has 13 residues. From germline, CDR1 is MNHEY and CDR2 SMNVEV (reference sequence). Trimming left V 3 bases short and J 3 bases short, with 9 bases between. The CDR3 DNA follows: TGTGCCAGCAGTTTTGGGAGTATCTACGAGCAGTACTTC. This gives the protein CASSFGSIYEQYF.